What follows describes a single T cell receptor beta chain. The sample belongs to a study of blood T cell repertoires in COVID-19. About the study: Samples representing acute and convalescent COVID-19 were sourced from the United States, Italy and Spain.

Trimming left V 3 bases short and J 8 bases short, with 13 bases between. Germline assignment: CDR1 LGHNA and CDR2 YSLEER. This CDR3 is 13 amino acids long. Original handling: From reference gene primer amplification, estimates of nucleated cell counts were derived. Data came from immunoSEQ multiplex PCR; TCRdb stores just in-frame clones and leaves some out. The DNA gave D and trimming, while V, J and clone size come from that table. The data hold roughly 100,000 clones, with about three quarters observed a single time. The source material was peripheral blood. The rearrangement joins TRBV4-3 to TRBJ1-2, with D possibly TRBD1 on 5 matching bases. The clonotype was recovered from a woman in her 70s with acute or convalescent COVID-19. CDR3 DNA sequence: TGCGCCAGCAGCCAGGACGCCCGGGGGGGCTACACCTTC. Protein product: CASSQDARGGYTF.